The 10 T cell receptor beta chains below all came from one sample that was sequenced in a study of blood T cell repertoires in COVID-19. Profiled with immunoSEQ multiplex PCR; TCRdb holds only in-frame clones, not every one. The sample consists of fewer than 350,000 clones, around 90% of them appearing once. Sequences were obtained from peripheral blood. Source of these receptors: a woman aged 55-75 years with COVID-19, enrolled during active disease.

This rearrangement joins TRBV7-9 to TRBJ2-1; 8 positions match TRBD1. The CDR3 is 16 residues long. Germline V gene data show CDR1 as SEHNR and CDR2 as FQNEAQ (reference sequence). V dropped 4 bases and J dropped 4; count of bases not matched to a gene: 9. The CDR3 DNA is TGTGCCAGCAGCTACCCACAGGGGGATTCTTACAATGAGCAGTTCTTC. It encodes CASSYPQGDSYNEQFF.

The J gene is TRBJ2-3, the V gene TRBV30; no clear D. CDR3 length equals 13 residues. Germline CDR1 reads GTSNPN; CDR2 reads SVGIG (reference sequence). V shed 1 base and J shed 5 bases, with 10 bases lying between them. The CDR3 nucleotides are TGTGCCTGGAGTGCAGTTTCGGGAGATACGCAGTATTTT. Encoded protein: CAWSAVSGDTQYF. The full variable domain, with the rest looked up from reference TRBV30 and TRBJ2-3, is SQTIHQWPATLVQPVGSPLSLECTVEGTSNPNLYWYRQAAGRGLQLLFYSVGIGQISSEVPQNLSASRPQDRQFILSSKKLLLSDSGFYLCAWSAVSGDTQYFGPGTRLTVL.

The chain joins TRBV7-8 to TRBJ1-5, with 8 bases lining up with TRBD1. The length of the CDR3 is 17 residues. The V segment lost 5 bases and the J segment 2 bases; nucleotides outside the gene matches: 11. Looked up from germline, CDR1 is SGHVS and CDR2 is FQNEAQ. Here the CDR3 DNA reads TGTGCCAGCAGCCGAGCCTTTGGACAGGGAGGCAATCAGCCCCAGCATTTT. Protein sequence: CASSRAFGQGGNQPQHF. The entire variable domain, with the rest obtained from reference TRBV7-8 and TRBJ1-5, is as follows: GAGVSQSPRYKVAKRGQDVALRCDPISGHVSLFWYQQALGQGPEFLTYFQNEAQLDKSGLPSDRFFAERPEGSVSTLKIQRTQQEDSAVYLCASSRAFGQGGNQPQHFGDGTRLSIL.

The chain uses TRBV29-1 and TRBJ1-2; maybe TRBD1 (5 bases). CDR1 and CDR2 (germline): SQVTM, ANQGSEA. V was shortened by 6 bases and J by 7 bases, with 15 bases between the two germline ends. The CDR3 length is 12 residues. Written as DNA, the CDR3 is TGCAGCGTCCCTGGGGGACTGAGTGGCTACACCTTC. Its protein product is CSVPGGLSGYTF.

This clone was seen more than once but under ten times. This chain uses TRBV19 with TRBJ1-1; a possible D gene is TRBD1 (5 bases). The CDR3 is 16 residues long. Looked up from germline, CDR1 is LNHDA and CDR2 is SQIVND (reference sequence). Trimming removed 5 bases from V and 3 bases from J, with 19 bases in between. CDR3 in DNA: TGTGCCAGTAGTCCAGGGATTTTACAATGGGACACTGAAGCTTTCTTT. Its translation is CASSPGILQWDTEAFF.

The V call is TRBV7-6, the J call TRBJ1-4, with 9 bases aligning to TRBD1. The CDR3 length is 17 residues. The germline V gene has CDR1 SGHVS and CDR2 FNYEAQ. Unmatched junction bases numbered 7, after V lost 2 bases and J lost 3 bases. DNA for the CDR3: TGTGCCAGCAGCTTAAACAACAGGGGGCTTGCTAATGAAAAACTGTTTTTT. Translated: CASSLNNRGLANEKLFF.

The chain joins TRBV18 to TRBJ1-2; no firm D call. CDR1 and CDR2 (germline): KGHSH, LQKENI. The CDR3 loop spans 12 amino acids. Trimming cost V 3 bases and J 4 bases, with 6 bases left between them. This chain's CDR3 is CASSPDIYGYTF. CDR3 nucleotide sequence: TGTGCCAGCTCACCTGACATCTATGGCTACACCTTC.

CDR3: CASSSQRVNTEAFF. DNA of the CDR3: TGTGCCAGTAGTTCCCAGAGGGTGAACACTGAAGCTTTCTTT. The V and J genes are TRBV19 and TRBJ1-1, with no clear D. The V end lost 5 bases, the J end lost 0 bases, and 10 bases lay between the germline ends. The CDR3 is 14 amino acids. From germline, CDR1 is LNHDA and CDR2 SQIVND (reference sequence).

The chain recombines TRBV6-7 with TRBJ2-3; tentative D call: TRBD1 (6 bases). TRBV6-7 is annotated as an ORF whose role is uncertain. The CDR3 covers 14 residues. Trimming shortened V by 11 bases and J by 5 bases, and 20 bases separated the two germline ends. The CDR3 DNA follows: TGTGCCGGAGAGTCGTGGCAAGGGGGAGATACGCAGTATTTT. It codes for CAGESWQGGDTQYF.

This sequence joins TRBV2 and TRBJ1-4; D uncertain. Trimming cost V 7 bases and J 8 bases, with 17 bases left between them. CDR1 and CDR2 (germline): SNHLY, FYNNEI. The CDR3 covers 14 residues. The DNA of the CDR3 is TGTGCCAGCAACGGCCCTGCCGAGAGGGAAAAACTGTTTTTT. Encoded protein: CASNGPAEREKLFF.